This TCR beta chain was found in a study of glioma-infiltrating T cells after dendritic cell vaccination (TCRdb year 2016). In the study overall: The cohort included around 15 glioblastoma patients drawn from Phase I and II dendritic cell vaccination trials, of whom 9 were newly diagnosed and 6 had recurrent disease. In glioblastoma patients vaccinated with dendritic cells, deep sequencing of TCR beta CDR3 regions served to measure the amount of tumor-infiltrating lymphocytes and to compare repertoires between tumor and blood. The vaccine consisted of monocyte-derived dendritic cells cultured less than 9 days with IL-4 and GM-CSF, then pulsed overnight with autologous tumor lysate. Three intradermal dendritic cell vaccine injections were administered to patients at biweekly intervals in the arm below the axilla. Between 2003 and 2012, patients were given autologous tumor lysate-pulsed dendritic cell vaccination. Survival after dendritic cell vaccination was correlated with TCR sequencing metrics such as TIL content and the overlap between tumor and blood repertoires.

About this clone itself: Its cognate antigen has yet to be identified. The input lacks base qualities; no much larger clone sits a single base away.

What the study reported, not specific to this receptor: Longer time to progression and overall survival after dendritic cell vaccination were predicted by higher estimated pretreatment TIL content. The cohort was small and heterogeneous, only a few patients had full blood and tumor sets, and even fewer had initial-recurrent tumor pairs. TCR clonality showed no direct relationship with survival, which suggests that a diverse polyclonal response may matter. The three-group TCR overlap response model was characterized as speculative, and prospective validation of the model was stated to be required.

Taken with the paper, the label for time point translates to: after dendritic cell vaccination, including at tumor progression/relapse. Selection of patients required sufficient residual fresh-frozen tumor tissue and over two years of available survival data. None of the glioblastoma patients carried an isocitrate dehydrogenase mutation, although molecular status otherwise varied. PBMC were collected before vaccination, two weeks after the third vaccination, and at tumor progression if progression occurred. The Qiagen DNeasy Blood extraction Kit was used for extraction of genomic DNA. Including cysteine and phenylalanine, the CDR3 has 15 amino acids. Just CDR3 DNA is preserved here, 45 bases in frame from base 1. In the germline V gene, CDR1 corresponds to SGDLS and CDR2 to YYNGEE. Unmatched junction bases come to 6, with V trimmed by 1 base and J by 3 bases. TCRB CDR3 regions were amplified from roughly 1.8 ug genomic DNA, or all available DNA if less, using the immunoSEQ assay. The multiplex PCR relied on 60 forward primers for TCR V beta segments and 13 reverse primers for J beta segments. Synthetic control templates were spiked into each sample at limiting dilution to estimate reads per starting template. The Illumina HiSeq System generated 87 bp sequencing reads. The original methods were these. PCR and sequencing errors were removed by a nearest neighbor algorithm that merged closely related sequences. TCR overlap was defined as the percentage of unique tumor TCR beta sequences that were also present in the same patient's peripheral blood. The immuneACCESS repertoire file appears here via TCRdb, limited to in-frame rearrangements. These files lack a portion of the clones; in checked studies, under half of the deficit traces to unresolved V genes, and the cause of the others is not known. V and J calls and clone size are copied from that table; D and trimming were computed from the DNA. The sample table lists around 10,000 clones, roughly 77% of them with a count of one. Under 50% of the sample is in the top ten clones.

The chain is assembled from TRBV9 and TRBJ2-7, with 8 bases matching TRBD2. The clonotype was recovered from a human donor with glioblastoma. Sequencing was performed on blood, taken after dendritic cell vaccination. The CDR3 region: CASSVTGGKLYEQYF. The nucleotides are TGTGCCAGCAGCGTAACGGGAGGGAAGCTCTACGAGCAGTACTTC. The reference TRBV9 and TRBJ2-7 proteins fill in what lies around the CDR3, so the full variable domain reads DSGVTQTPKHLITATGQRVTLRCSPRSGDLSVYWYQQSLDQGLQFLIQYYNGEERAKGNILERFSAQQFPDLHSELNLSSLELGDSALYFCASSVTGGKLYEQYFGPGTRLTVT.